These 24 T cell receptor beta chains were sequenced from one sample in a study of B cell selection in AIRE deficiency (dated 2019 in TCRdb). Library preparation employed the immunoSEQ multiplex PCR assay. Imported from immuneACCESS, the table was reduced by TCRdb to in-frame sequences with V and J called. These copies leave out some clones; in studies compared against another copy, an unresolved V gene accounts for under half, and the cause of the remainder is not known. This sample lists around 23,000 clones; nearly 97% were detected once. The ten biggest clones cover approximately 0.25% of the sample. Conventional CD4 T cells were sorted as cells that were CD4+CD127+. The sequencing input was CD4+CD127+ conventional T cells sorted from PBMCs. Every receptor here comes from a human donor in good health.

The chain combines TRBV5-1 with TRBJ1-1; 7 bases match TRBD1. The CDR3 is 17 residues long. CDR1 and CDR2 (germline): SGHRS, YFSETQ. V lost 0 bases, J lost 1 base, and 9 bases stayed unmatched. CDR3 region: CASSLEPYRGRNTEAFF. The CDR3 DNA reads TGCGCCAGCAGCTTGGAGCCTTACAGGGGACGGAACACTGAAGCTTTCTTT.

The CDR3 loop is CASSLEPAFTDTQYF. CDR3 bases: TGCGCCAGCAGCTTGGAACCCGCCTTCACAGATACGCAGTATTTT. This rearrangement joins TRBV5-1 to TRBJ2-3; D is unclear. This CDR3 region has 15 residues. V gave up 0 bases and J gave up 2 bases, with 10 bases separating them. Germline CDR1 SGHRS, CDR2 YFSETQ.

This CDR3 reads CASSHFPDSQNTEAFF. Written as DNA, the CDR3 is TGCGCCAGCAGCCATTTCCCAGACAGTCAGAACACTGAAGCTTTCTTT. The chain links TRBV4-1 to TRBJ1-1, with D perhaps matching TRBD1 (5 bases). Per the germline V gene, CDR1 is MGHRA and CDR2 is YSYEKL. The CDR3 covers 16 residues. V gave up 3 bases and J gave up 1 base, with 15 bases separating them.

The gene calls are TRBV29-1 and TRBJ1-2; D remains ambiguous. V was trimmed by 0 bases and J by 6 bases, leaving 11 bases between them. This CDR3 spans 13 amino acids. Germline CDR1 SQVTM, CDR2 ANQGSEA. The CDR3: CSVEDKNLDGYTF. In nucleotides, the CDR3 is TGCAGCGTTGAAGATAAGAACTTGGATGGCTACACCTTC.

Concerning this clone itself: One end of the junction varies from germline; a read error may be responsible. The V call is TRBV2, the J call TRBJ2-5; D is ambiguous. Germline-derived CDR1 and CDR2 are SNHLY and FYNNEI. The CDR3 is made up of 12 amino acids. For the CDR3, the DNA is TGTGCCAGCAGTGAAGCGCAAGACACCCAGTACTTC. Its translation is CASSEAQDTQYF.

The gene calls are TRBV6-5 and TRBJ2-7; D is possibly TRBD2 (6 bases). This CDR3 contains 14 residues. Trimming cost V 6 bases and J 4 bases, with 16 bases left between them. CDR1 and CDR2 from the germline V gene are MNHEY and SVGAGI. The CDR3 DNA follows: TGTGCCAGCAGACCCGGGGACTTACTTTACGAGCAGTACTTC. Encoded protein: CASRPGDLLYEQYF.

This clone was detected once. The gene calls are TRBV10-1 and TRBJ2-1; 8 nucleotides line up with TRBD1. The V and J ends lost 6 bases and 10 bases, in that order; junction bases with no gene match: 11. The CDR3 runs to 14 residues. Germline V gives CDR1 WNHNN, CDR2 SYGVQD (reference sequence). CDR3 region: CASRSQTGAQEQFF. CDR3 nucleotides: TGCGCCAGCAGGAGTCAGACAGGGGCCCAGGAGCAGTTCTTC.

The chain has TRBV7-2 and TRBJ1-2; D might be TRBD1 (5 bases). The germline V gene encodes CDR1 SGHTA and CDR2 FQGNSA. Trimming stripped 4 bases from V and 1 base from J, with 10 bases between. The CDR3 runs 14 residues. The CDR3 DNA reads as TGTGCCAGCAGCTCGGACATGTTTAACTATGGCTACACCTTC. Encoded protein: CASSSDMFNYGYTF.

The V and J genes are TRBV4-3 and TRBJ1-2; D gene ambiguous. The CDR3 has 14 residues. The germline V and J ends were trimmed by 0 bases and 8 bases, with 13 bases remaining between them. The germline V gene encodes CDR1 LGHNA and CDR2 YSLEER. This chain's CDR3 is CASSQDRVVSGYTF. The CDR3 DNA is TGCGCCAGCAGCCAAGATAGGGTCGTAAGCGGCTACACCTTC.

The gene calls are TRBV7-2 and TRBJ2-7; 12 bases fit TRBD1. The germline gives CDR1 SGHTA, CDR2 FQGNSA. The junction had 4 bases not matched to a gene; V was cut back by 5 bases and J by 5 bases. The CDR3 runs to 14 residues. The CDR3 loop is CASSRDRGQDEQYF. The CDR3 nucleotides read TGTGCCAGCAGCCGGGACAGGGGGCAGGACGAGCAGTACTTC.

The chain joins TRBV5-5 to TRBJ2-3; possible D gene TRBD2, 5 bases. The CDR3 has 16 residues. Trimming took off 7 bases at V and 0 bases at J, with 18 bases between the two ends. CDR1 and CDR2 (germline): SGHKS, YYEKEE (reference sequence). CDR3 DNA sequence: TGTGCCAGCGCCCCCGGGGTATTCCCTAGCACAGATACGCAGTATTTT. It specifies CASAPGVFPSTDTQYF.

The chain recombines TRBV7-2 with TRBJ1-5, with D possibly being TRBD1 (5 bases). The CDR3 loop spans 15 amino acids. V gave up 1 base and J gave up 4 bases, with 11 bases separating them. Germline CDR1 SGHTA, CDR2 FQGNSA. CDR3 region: CASSLDWGKNQPQHF. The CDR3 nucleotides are TGTGCCAGCAGCTTAGACTGGGGGAAGAATCAGCCCCAGCATTTT. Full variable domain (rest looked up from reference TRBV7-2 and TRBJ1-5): GAGVSQSPSNKVTEKGKDVELRCDPISGHTALYWYRQSLGQGLEFLIYFQGNSAPDKSGLPSDRFSAERTGGSVSTLTIQRTQQEDSAVYLCASSLDWGKNQPQHFGDGTRLSIL.

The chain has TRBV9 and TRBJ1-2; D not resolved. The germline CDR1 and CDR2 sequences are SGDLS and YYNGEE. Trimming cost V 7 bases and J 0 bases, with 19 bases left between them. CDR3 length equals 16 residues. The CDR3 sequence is CASSTLGFAANYGYTF. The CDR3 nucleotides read TGTGCCAGCTCGACATTGGGGTTTGCGGCTAACTATGGCTACACCTTC.

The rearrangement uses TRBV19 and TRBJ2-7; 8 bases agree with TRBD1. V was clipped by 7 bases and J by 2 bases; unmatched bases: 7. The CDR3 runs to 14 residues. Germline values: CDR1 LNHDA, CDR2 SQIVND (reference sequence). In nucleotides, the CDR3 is TGTGCCAGTACCCCGACAGGGGCAGCCTACGAGCAGTACTTC. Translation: CASTPTGAAYEQYF.

The CDR3 DNA reads as TGTGCCAGCTCACCAACGACAGGGGCAATCTATGGCTACACCTTC. Its translation is CASSPTTGAIYGYTF. V gene TRBV18 combines with J gene TRBJ1-2; 8 nucleotides agree with TRBD1. This CDR3 region has 15 residues. Trimming at V came to 2 bases and at J to 4 bases, leaving 6 bases not matched to a gene. The germline V gene has CDR1 KGHSH and CDR2 LQKENI.

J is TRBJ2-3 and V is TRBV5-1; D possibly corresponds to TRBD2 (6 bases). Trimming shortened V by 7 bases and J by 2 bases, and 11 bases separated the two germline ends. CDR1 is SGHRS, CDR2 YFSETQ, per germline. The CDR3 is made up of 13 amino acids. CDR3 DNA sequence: TGCGCCAGCCGGGACTGGAACACAGATACGCAGTATTTT. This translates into CASRDWNTDTQYF.

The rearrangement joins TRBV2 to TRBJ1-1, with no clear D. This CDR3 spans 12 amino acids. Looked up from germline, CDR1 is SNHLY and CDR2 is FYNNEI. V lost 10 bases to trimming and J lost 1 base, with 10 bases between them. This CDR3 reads CATRRANTEAFF. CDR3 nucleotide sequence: TGTGCCACTAGACGGGCGAACACTGAAGCTTTCTTT.

This chain's CDR3 is CASSLWTGATGANVLTF. The DNA of the CDR3 is TGTGCCAGCAGTCTTTGGACAGGGGCGACTGGGGCCAACGTCCTGACTTTC. V and J are TRBV7-2 and TRBJ2-6; 9 bases are shared with TRBD1. The V segment lost 6 bases and the J segment 2 bases; nucleotides outside the gene matches: 8. The CDR3 extends over 17 amino acids. Germline V lookup: CDR1 SGHTA, CDR2 FQGNSA.

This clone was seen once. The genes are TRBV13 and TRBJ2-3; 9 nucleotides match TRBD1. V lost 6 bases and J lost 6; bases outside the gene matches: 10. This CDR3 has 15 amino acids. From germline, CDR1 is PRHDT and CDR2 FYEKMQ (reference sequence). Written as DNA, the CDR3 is TGTGCCAGCAGTAAAGGACAGGGGCGGTTGGATACGCAGTATTTT. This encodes CASSKGQGRLDTQYF.

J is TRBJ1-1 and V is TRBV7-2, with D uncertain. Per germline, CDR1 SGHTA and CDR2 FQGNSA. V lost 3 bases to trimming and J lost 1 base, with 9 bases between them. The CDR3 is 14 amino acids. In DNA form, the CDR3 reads TGTGCCAGCAGCTTGGGCTTTCGGAACACTGAAGCTTTCTTT. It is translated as CASSLGFRNTEAFF.

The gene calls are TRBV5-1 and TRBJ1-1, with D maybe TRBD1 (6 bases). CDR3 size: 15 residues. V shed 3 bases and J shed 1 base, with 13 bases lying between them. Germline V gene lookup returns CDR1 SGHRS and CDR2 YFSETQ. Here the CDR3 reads CASSSQGRGNTEAFF. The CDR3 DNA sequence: TGCGCCAGCAGCTCCCAGGGGAGGGGGAACACTGAAGCTTTCTTT.

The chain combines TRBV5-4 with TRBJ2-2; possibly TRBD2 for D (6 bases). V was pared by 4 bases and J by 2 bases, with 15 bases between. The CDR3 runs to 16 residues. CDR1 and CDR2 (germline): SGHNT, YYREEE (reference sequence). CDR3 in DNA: TGTGCCAGCAGCCGCCCCACTAGCTCCAACACCGGGGAGCTGTTTTTT. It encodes CASSRPTSSNTGELFF.

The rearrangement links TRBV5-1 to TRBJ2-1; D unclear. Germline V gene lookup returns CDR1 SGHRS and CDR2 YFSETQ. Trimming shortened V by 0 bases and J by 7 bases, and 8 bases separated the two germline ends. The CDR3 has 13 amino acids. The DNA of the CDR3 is TGCGCCAGCAGCTTGGATCTTCGGAATGAGCAGTTCTTC. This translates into CASSLDLRNEQFF.

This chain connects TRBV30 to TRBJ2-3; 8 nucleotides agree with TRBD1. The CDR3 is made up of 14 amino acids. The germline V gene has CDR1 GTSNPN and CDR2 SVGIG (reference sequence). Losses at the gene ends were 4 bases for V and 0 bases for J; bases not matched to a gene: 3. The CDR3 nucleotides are TGTGCCTGGAACAGGGGGATTAGCACAGATACGCAGTATTTT. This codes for CAWNRGISTDTQYF.